These 4 T cell receptor beta chains were all obtained from the same sample, sequenced in a study of cytomegalovirus exposure and HLA in healthy donors. With 60 Vbeta and 13 Jbeta primers, the PCR was carried out. Here immunoSEQ multiplex PCR was the method, and the copy in TCRdb shows in-frame clones only, minus some. Among under 200,000 clones, around 72% were seen once, and the ten largest hold over 1.2%. The sample was PBMCs. The receptors were gathered from a man aged 50 to 60 in good health and CMV-seronegative.

The chain joins TRBV2 to TRBJ2-7; tentatively, D is TRBD2 (6 bases). V was shortened by 6 bases and J by 6 bases, with 12 bases between the two germline ends. Germline V gene lookup returns CDR1 SNHLY and CDR2 FYNNEI. CDR3 length: 12 amino acids. Here the CDR3 reads CASRDWDSEQYF. For the CDR3, the DNA is TGTGCCAGCAGGGACTGGGACTCCGAGCAGTACTTC.

In nucleotides, the CDR3 is TGCGCCAGCAGCTTGGTCGTCAGGGGATCGGGCGAAGCTTTCTTT. Its translation: CASSLVVRGSGEAFF. The gene calls are TRBV5-1 and TRBJ1-1; TRBD1 is a possible D gene (6 bases). CDR1 is SGHRS, CDR2 YFSETQ, per germline. The CDR3 runs 15 residues. Trimming removed 0 bases at V and 8 bases at J, with 17 bases between.

The chain carries TRBV5-1 and TRBJ1-2, with 10 bases aligning to TRBD1. Germline assignment: CDR1 SGHRS and CDR2 YFSETQ. CDR3 size: 13 residues. Trimming removed 3 bases from V and 5 bases from J; junction bases left unmatched: 1. This CDR3 is CASSSDRGYGYTF. The CDR3 coding sequence is TGCGCCAGCAGCTCGGACAGGGGGTATGGCTACACCTTC.

This clone was seen only once. The chain joins TRBV14 to TRBJ1-6, with D possibly TRBD1 on 5 matching bases. Trimming stripped 2 bases from V and 7 bases from J, with 12 bases between. The CDR3 is 15 amino acids. In germline, CDR1 is SGHDN, CDR2 FVKESK. Here the CDR3 reads CASSQLTGGNSPLHF. The CDR3 bases are TGTGCCAGCAGCCAACTCACAGGTGGGAATTCACCCCTCCACTTT.